This T cell receptor beta chain was captured by sequencing in a study of blood T cells in healthy people across ages. This clonotype occurred a few times. The V end was cut by 6 bases, the J end by 0 bases, with 14 bases between. The CDR3 sequence is 15 residues long. CDR1 ENHRY and CDR2 SYGVKD come from the germline V gene. The use of a sample-barcoded 5' primer and a J-beta primer mix characterized a second PCR of roughly 6 to 11 cycles. Every cDNA was tagged by a template-switch adaptor with 12 random nucleotides. TCRdb passed the 5' RACE reads through MiXCR, listing each CDR3 protein once. The sample has 790,000 or so distinct CDR3 sequences, about 45% seen once.

The gene calls are TRBV10-3 and TRBJ2-5; D is undetermined. The specimen was blood. The receptor's source is a man older than 75 in good health. CDR3 sequence (DNA): TGTGCCATCAGGGGGAACGGTATGCACCAAGAGACCCAGTACTTC. It yields the protein CAIRGNGMHQETQYF.